This T cell receptor (beta chain) was observed in a study of T cell repertoires in cytomegalovirus infection. V gave up 3 bases and J gave up 3 bases, with 18 bases separating them. The CDR3 sequence is 16 residues long. Germline V lookup: CDR1 SGHTS, CDR2 YDEGEE. MiXCR, applied by TCRdb to the reads, yields one record per CDR3 protein. Of 150,000 to 200,000 distinct CDR3 sequences in the sample, about 28% were seen once. Sequencing was performed on PBMCs. The receptor was isolated from a human donor in good health (CMV status not recorded). Some clones in this sample may be carry-over from other donors' samples. The chain has TRBV5-8 and TRBJ1-1; tentatively, D is TRBD1 (5 bases). The CDR3 is CASSWGIRGMDTEAFF. In DNA, the CDR3 is TGTGCCAGCAGCTGGGGGATACGGGGTATGGACACTGAAGCTTTCTTT.